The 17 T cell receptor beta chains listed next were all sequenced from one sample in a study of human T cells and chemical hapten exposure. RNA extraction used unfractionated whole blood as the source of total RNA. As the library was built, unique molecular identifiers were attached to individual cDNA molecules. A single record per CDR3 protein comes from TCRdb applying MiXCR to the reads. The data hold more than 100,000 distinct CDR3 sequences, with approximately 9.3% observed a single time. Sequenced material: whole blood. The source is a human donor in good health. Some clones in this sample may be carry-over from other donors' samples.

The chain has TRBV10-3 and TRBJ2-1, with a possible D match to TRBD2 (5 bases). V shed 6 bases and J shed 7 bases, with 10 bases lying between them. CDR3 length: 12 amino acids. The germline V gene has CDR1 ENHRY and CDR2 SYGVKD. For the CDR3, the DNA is TGTGCCATCAGGGACGGAGGTAATGAGCAGTTCTTC. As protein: CAIRDGGNEQFF.

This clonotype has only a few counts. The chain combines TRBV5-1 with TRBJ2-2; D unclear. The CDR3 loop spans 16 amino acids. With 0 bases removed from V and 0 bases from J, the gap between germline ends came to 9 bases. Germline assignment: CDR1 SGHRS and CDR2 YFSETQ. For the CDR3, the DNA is TGCGCCAGCAGCTTGGCACCGCGACCGAACACCGGGGAGCTGTTTTTT. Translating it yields CASSLAPRPNTGELFF.

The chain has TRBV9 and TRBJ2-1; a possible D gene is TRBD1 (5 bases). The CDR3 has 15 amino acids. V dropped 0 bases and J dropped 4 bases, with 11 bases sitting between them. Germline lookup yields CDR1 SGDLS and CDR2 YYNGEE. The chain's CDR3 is CASSVGAGLYNEQFF. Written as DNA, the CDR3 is TGTGCCAGCAGCGTAGGGGCAGGGCTATACAATGAGCAGTTCTTC.

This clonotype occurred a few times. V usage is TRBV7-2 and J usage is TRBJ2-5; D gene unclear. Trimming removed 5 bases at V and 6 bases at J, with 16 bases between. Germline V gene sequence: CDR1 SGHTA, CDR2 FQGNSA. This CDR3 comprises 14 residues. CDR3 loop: CASSPSPLQKTQYF. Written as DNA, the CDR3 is TGTGCCAGCAGCCCCAGTCCCCTGCAGAAGACCCAGTACTTC.

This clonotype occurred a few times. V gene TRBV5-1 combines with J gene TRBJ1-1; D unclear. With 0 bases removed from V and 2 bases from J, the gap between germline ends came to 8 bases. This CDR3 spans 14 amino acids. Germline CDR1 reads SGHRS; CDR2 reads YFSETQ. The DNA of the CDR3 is TGCGCCAGCAGCTTGGCCTCGGCAAACACTGAAGCTTTCTTT. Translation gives CASSLASANTEAFF.

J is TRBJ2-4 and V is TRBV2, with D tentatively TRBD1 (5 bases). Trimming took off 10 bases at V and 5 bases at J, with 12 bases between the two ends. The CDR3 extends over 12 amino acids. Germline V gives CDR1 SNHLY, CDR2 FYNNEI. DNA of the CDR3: TGTGCCATCGACATGGGGCAAAACATTCAGTACTTC. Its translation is CAIDMGQNIQYF.

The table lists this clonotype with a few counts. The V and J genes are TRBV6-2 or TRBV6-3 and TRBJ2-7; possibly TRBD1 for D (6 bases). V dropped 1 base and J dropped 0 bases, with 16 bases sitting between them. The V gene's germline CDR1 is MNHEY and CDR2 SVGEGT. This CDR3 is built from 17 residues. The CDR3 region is CASSYYPVQGYSYEQYF. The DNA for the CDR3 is TGTGCCAGCAGTTACTACCCCGTACAGGGCTACTCCTACGAGCAGTACTTC.

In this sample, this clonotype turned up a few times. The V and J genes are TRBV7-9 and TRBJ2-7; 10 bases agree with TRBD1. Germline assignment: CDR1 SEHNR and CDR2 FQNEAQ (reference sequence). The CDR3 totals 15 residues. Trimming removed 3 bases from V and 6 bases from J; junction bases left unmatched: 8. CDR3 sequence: CASSLGDRGDFEQYF. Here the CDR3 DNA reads TGTGCCAGCAGCTTGGGGGACAGGGGAGACTTCGAGCAGTACTTC.

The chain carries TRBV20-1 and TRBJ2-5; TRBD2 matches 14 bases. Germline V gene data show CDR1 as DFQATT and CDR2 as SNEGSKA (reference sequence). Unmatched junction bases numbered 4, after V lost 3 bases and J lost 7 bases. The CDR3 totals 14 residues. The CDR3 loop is CSARPGLAGGTQYF. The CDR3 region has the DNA TGCAGTGCTAGGCCCGGACTAGCGGGGGGGACCCAGTACTTC.

CDR3 residues: CSASGTSGISYNEQFF. The CDR3, as DNA: TGCAGCGCCTCCGGGACTAGCGGTATCTCCTACAATGAGCAGTTCTTC. The chain joins TRBV29-1 to TRBJ2-1; 11 bases are shared with TRBD2. With 7 bases clipped from V and 0 bases from J, the junction kept 8 bases outside the gene matches. The CDR3 totals 16 residues. Germline assignment: CDR1 SQVTM and CDR2 ANQGSEA.

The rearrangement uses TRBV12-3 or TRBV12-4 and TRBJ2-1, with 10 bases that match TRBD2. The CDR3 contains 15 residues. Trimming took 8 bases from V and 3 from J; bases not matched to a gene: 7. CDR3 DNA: TGTGCCAGCGGGGTAACTAGCGGGGTCTACAATGAGCAGTTCTTC. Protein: CASGVTSGVYNEQFF.

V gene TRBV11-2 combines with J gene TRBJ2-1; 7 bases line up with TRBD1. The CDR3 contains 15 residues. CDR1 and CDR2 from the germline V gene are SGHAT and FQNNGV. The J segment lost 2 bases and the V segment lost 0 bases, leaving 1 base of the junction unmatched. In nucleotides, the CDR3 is TGTGCCAGCAGCTTAGAACAGGGGCCCTACAATGAGCAGTTCTTC. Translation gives CASSLEQGPYNEQFF.

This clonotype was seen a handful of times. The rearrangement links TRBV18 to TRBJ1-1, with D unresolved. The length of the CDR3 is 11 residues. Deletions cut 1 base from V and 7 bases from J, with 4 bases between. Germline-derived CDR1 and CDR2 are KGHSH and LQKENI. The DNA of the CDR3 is TGTGCCAGCTCACCACGGGGTGAAGCTTTCTTT. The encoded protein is CASSPRGEAFF. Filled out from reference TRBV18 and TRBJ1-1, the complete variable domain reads NAGVMQNPRHLVRRRGQEARLRCSPMKGHSHVYWYRQLPEEGLKFMVYLQKENIIDESGMPKERFSAEFPKEGPSILRIQQVVRGDSAAYFCASSPRGEAFFGQGTRLTVV.

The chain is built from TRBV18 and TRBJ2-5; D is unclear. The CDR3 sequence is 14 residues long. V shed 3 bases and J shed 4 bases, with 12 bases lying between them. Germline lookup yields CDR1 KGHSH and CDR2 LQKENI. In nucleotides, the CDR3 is TGTGCCAGCTCACCGACGGCAGGCCCAGAGACCCAGTACTTC. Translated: CASSPTAGPETQYF.

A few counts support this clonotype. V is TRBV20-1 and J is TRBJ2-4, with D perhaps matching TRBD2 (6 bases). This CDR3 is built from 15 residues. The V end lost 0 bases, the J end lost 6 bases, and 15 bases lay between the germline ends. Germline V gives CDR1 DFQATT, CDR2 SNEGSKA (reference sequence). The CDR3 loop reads CSAREAAGLANIQYF. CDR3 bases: TGCAGTGCTAGAGAGGCAGCGGGCCTAGCAAACATTCAGTACTTC.

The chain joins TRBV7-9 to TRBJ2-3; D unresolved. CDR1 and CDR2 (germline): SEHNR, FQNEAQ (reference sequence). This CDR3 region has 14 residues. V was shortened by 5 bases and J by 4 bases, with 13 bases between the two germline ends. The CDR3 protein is CASSDRERSDTQYF. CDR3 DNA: TGTGCCAGCAGCGACCGAGAACGGTCAGATACGCAGTATTTT. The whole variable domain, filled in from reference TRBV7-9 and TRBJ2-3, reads DTGVSQNPRHKITKRGQNVTFRCDPISEHNRLYWYRQTLGQGPEFLTYFQNEAQLEKSRLLSDRFSAERPKGSFSTLEIQRTEQGDSAMYLCASSDRERSDTQYFGPGTRLTVL.

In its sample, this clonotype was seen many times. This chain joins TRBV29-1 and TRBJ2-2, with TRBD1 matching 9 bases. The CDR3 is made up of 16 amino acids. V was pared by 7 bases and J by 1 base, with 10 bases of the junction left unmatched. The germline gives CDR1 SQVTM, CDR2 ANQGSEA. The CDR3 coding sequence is TGCAGCGCCCGGGTGGGACAGGGATGGAACACCGGGGAGCTGTTTTTT. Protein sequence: CSARVGQGWNTGELFF.